The 7 T cell receptor beta chains presented below share a single source sample, sequenced in a study of shared clonotypes between healthy human individuals. The protocol was immunoSEQ multiplex PCR, while the TCRdb copy is restricted to in-frame clones and leaves out a portion. Among about 1,500,000 clones, approximately 97% were seen once, and the ten largest hold over 1%. Sequenced material: naive CD4+ T cells sorted from blood. Stated subset: CD45RA+ positively selected. These receptors came from a man aged 25 to 40 in good health.

The chain carries TRBV11-2 and TRBJ2-3; D gene uncertain. Per germline, CDR1 SGHAT and CDR2 FQNNGV. The ends were cut back, 3 bases at V and 0 bases at J, with 7 bases in the middle. The CDR3 consists of 14 residues. CDR3 sequence: CASSFNPSTDTQYF. The CDR3 DNA reads as TGTGCCAGCAGCTTTAACCCTAGCACAGATACGCAGTATTTT. Combining the CDR3 with reference TRBV11-2 and TRBJ2-3 gives the whole variable domain EAGVAQSPRYKIIEKRQSVAFWCNPISGHATLYWYQQILGQGPKLLIQFQNNGVVDDSQLPKDRFSAERLKGVDSTLKIQPAKLEDSAVYLCASSFNPSTDTQYFGPGTRLTVL.

This CDR3 reads CASSLLGISGQPQHF. The CDR3 nucleotides read TGTGCCAGCAGCTTACTGGGTATATCGGGTCAGCCCCAGCATTTT. This rearrangement joins TRBV5-5 to TRBJ1-5, with D unresolved. The V end was cut by 2 bases, the J end by 6 bases, with 15 bases between. The CDR3 has 15 residues. Germline CDR1 is SGHKS and CDR2 is YYEKEE (reference sequence).

This clone appeared a single time. This rearrangement joins TRBV4-3 to TRBJ2-1; 7 bases map to TRBD1. In germline, CDR1 is LGHNA, CDR2 YSLEER. V was pared by 4 bases and J by 9 bases, with 3 bases of the junction left unmatched. The CDR3 contains 12 residues. CDR3 DNA: TGCGCCAGCAGCCTTGCAGGGGGTGAGCAGTTCTTC. Amino acids: CASSLAGGEQFF.

The chain recombines TRBV12-5 with TRBJ2-5; 8 nucleotides match TRBD1. Germline V gives CDR1 LGHNT, CDR2 FRNRAP. With V trimmed by 5 bases and J by 5 bases, 4 bases remained unmatched. This CDR3 contains 13 residues. CDR3 nucleotides: TGTGCTAGTGGTACGGACAGGGTTGAGACCCAGTACTTC. Its translation: CASGTDRVETQYF.

This clone was recorded only once. The V gene is TRBV5-4, the J gene TRBJ1-4; D is ambiguous. V dropped 0 bases and J dropped 4 bases, with 7 bases sitting between them. The CDR3 spans 14 residues. Germline V gives CDR1 SGHNT, CDR2 YYREEE (reference sequence). The CDR3 protein is CASSLERVNEKLFF. The CDR3 nucleotides are TGTGCCAGCAGCTTGGAAAGGGTTAATGAAAAACTGTTTTTT.

This clone was detected only once. J is TRBJ2-1 and V is TRBV9; TRBD2 agrees at 10 bases. The CDR3 extends over 17 amino acids. The J segment lost 6 bases and the V segment lost 0 bases, leaving 9 bases of the junction unmatched. Germline V lookup: CDR1 SGDLS, CDR2 YYNGEE. The CDR3 nucleotides are TGTGCCAGCAGCGTAGACCCGACTAGCGGGCCCGTCAATGAGCAGTTCTTC. Its translation: CASSVDPTSGPVNEQFF.

The V and J genes are TRBV2 and TRBJ1-1, with unresolved D. CDR3 size: 14 residues. The V gene lost 7 bases and the J gene lost 3 bases, with 15 bases spanning the gap. CDR1 is SNHLY, CDR2 FYNNEI, per germline. The CDR3 DNA follows: TGTGCCAGCAACACCGGGCCCCCTGACACTGAAGCTTTCTTT. Its protein is CASNTGPPDTEAFF.